Listed here is a single T cell receptor (beta chain). Its antigen remains undetermined. Nothing much larger sits one base from this clone, and base qualities are not available. TCR beta chain CDR3 regions were sequenced from genomic DNA using the immunoSEQ assay. Rearranged VDJ segments were amplified with primers that anneal to V and J segments. From the authors' description of their analysis: Clonality and richness metrics were computed with the ImmunoSeq Analyzer software. Fisher's exact test, supplemented by a beta-binomial method for added stringency, was applied to identify differentially abundant clones between regions. TCRdb obtained this table from immuneACCESS and retained in-frame rearrangements with V and J assigned. These tables miss some clones; where compared with another copy, unresolved V genes account for less than half of the shortfall, and the remainder is unexplained. D and trimming were read from the DNA, whereas the V and J calls and clone size are those reported in that table. Across this sample there are under 6,500 clones, with about 71% seen only once. Around 40% of the sample comes from the top ten.

Per the germline V gene (reference sequence), SEHNR is the CDR1 and FQNEAQ is the CDR2. V trim: 5 bases; J trim: 1 base; unmatched bases: 15. The CDR3 numbers 18 residues from cysteine through phenylalanine. Here the CDR3 DNA is all that survives: 54 bases in frame from base 1. Samples labelled H came from distinct, geographically separated regions of the hepatocellular carcinoma nodule. Every patient had early-stage hepatocellular carcinoma and went to surgical resection without receiving any prior therapy. No macroscopic evidence of necrosis or hemorrhage was present in the sampled areas. In a couple of patients, TCR sequencing (ImmunoSeq) was performed on multiple regions. Each frozen resection tissue sample was taken at least 1 cm away from every other sample. Genomic DNA was isolated from bulk tissue with the DNeasy blood and tissue kit. This sample is drawn from a study of intratumoral heterogeneity in liver cancer. About the study as a whole: In the full roughly 13-patient cohort, the median age was about 63 years and the majority of patients were male. The full cohort included more than 65 multiregional samples from approximately 15 HCC patients, consisting of roughly 50 tumoral regions and 20 adjacent nontumoral regions. To investigate intratumor heterogeneity, the study integrated RNA-seq, DNA sequencing, TCR-seq and SNP array data drawn from multiple regions of hepatocellular carcinoma specimens. General study outcomes and caveats: TCR sequencing reportedly confirmed RNA-seq-based estimates of regional differences in tumor-infiltrating lymphocyte burden. In each sequenced patient, significantly more unique T-cell clonal expansions were found in tumor region a than in region b. A relatively low patient number and under-sampled tumor-infiltrating lymphocyte representation were acknowledged by the authors as limitations. Within each sequenced patient, no significant difference in overall T cell clonality was found between tumor regions.

The sequence links TRBV7-9 to TRBJ2-3; 7 middle bases align to TRBD2. This receptor was identified in a woman in her 70s with hepatocellular carcinoma. The material sequenced was tumor tissue, taken before any cancer treatment. The CDR3: CASSKIVGGPWGTDTQYF. The nucleotide sequence reads TGTGCCAGCAGCAAAATTGTGGGAGGGCCTTGGGGCACAGATACGCAGTATTTT.